This T cell receptor (beta chain) originates from a study of cytomegalovirus exposure and HLA in healthy donors. A note on this clone: What it recognizes is unknown.

Study conclusions and caveats: Clonal expansion was found to be greater in HLA-associated TCR beta chains than in equally common others in a later analysis.

In germline, CDR1 is SGHTA, CDR2 FQGNSA. The CDR3 spans 14 residues. V was trimmed by 5 bases and J by 7 bases, leaving 15 bases between them. With 60 Vbeta and 13 Jbeta primers, the PCR was carried out. Profiling relied on immunoSEQ multiplex PCR, and the TCRdb table lists in-frame clones only, not all of them. The sample has tens of thousands of clones, roughly 84% seen once; the top ten hold less than 3%. The receptor was isolated from a woman under 40 in good health and CMV-seronegative. Sequencing input: PBMCs. The rearrangement uses TRBV7-2 and TRBJ1-5; D perhaps matches TRBD1 (6 bases). CDR3 sequence: CASSPGRGVQPQHF. The CDR3 coding sequence is TGTGCCAGCAGCCCGGGCAGGGGCGTCCAGCCCCAGCATTTT.